This T cell receptor (beta chain) was sequenced in a study of T cells after yellow fever vaccination. TCRdb reprocessed the 5' RACE reads with MiXCR, giving one entry per CDR3 protein. The repertoire holds roughly 300,000 distinct CDR3 sequences, with 8% to 9.5% as singletons. V was pared by 4 bases and J by 2 bases, with 14 bases between. Germline V gene sequence: CDR1 SGHTA, CDR2 FQGTGA. This CDR3 has 16 residues. The chain recombines TRBV7-3 with TRBJ2-2; D is possibly TRBD1 or TRBD2 (5 bases each). This receptor was identified in a man in his late teens or twenties who received the YFV17D yellow fever vaccine. Here the sequenced sample was PBMCs, taken 45 days after the first yellow fever vaccination. CDR3 protein: CASSWGTRGNTGELFF. CDR3 DNA: TGTGCCAGCAGCTGGGGCACGAGGGGTAACACCGGGGAGCTGTTTTTT.